What follows are 26 T cell receptor beta chains derived from one specimen sequenced in a study of blood T cell repertoires in COVID-19. Data came from immunoSEQ multiplex PCR; TCRdb stores just in-frame clones and leaves some out. The sample records 20,000 to 30,000 clones, roughly 89% being singletons. The sample was peripheral blood. The receptors were sampled from a man aged 65 to 85 with COVID-19, enrolled during active disease.

The chain recombines TRBV13 with TRBJ2-7; 8 bases match TRBD1. V trimming: 4 bases; J trimming: 4 bases; junction bases outside the gene matches: 12. The CDR3 consists of 16 residues. Germline CDR1 PRHDT, CDR2 FYEKMQ (reference sequence). In nucleotides, the CDR3 is TGTGCCAGCAGCTCCCCTGTGGGGACAGGCGATTACGAGCAGTACTTC. Encoded protein: CASSSPVGTGDYEQYF.

The chain couples TRBV30 to TRBJ2-2, with D unclear. The length of the CDR3 is 13 residues. The V end lost 0 bases, the J end lost 5 bases, and 7 bases lay between the germline ends. Germline V gene lookup returns CDR1 GTSNPN and CDR2 SVGIG (reference sequence). In DNA form, the CDR3 reads TGTGCCTGGAGTGTTCTTTCGACCGGGGAGCTGTTTTTT. Amino acid sequence: CAWSVLSTGELFF.

The rearrangement joins TRBV23-1 to TRBJ1-6; D unresolved. TRBV23-1 falls under the ORF class, with uncertain function. Trimming shortened V by 1 base and J by 9 bases, and 13 bases separated the two germline ends. The CDR3 length is 15 residues. CDR3 sequence (DNA): TGCGCCAGCAGTCAATGGGCCCAGGAGGGTTCACCCCTCCACTTT. Protein product: CASSQWAQEGSPLHF.

The chain has TRBV4-1 and TRBJ2-5; D uncertain. The CDR3 is 15 residues long. V was trimmed by 1 base and J by 5 bases, leaving 14 bases between them. Looked up from germline, CDR1 is MGHRA and CDR2 is YSYEKL. CDR3 DNA: TGCGCCAGCAGCCAAGTGGAAAGAGCAGCGGAGACCCAGTACTTC. This codes for CASSQVERAAETQYF.

The V gene is TRBV4-1, the J gene TRBJ2-5; 7 bases are shared with TRBD1. The ends lost 4 bases at V and 5 bases at J; junction bases unmatched: 7. Germline lookup yields CDR1 MGHRA and CDR2 YSYEKL. The CDR3 totals 14 residues. The CDR3 region is CASSPGQVRETQYF. DNA for the CDR3: TGCGCCAGCAGCCCTGGACAGGTTAGGGAGACCCAGTACTTC.

The chain is built from TRBV4-1 and TRBJ2-2; 9 positions match TRBD1. The trim removed 5 bases at V and 1 base at J, leaving 11 bases unmatched. CDR1 and CDR2 (germline): MGHRA, YSYEKL. This CDR3 comprises 18 residues. The CDR3 loop is CASSAGGQGSLNTGELFF. The CDR3 coding sequence is TGCGCCAGCAGCGCCGGGGGACAGGGATCGCTGAACACCGGGGAGCTGTTTTTT.

This clone was found once. CDR3 DNA: TGTGCCAGCAGTTATTCGGCGGGTAGCAATCAGCCCCAGCATTTT. Its translation: CASSYSAGSNQPQHF. V gene TRBV6-6 combines with J gene TRBJ1-5; no reliable D call. This CDR3 has 15 residues. V dropped 3 bases and J dropped 0 bases, with 9 bases sitting between them. CDR1 MNHNY and CDR2 SVGAGI come from the germline V gene (reference sequence).

The rearrangement links TRBV6-5 to TRBJ1-2, with 11 bases fitting TRBD1. J gave up 6 bases and V 4 bases, and 7 bases lay outside the gene matches. Germline-derived CDR1 and CDR2 are MNHEY and SVGAGI. The CDR3 runs 15 residues. CDR3 DNA: TGTGCCAGCAGTTTTGGACAGGGGGCGCTTAATGGCTACACCTTC. Its protein product is CASSFGQGALNGYTF.

DNA for the CDR3: TGTGCCAGCAGCGTAGCTAGTCCCGGGGAGCTGTTTTTT. This codes for CASSVASPGELFF. J is TRBJ2-2 and V is TRBV9; D remains ambiguous. The CDR3 length is 13 residues. Germline assignment: CDR1 SGDLS and CDR2 YYNGEE. V gave up 0 bases and J gave up 6 bases, with 6 bases separating them. The full variable domain, its missing parts supplied by reference TRBV9 and TRBJ2-2, is DSGVTQTPKHLITATGQRVTLRCSPRSGDLSVYWYQQSLDQGLQFLIQYYNGEERAKGNILERFSAQQFPDLHSELNLSSLELGDSALYFCASSVASPGELFFGEGSRLTVL.

The chain joins TRBV5-6 to TRBJ1-4; D is perhaps TRBD1 (5 bases). CDR1 is SGHDT, CDR2 YYEEEE, per germline. CDR3 length: 14 amino acids. V dropped 2 bases and J dropped 13 bases, with 18 bases sitting between them. CDR3 sequence reads: CASSFGPEGKGLFF. The CDR3 DNA sequence: TGTGCCAGCAGCTTCGGACCGGAGGGGAAGGGACTGTTTTTT.

The chain recombines TRBV19 with TRBJ1-5, with 8 bases that match TRBD1. The CDR3 has 15 amino acids. The germline CDR1 and CDR2 sequences are LNHDA and SQIVND (reference sequence). V shed 7 bases and J 0 bases; nucleotides not matched to a gene: 5. The CDR3 nucleotides read TGTGCCAGTAAGTACAGGGGGTATAGCAATCAGCCCCAGCATTTT. Residues: CASKYRGYSNQPQHF.

The gene calls are TRBV12-5 and TRBJ2-7, with 8 bases that match TRBD1. This CDR3 has 14 amino acids. The germline CDR1 and CDR2 sequences are LGHNT and FRNRAP. The junction had 8 bases not matched to a gene; V was cut back by 6 bases and J by 4 bases. The CDR3 region is CASGHGQGPYEQYF. For the CDR3, the DNA is TGTGCTAGTGGACACGGACAGGGACCATACGAGCAGTACTTC.

The V call is TRBV24-1, the J call TRBJ2-7, with D possibly matching TRBD2 (7 bases). Trimming took off 9 bases at V and 2 bases at J, with 16 bases between the two ends. Looked up from germline, CDR1 is KGHDR and CDR2 is SFDVKD. This CDR3 has 14 residues. CDR3 DNA sequence: TGTGCCACCTTAGGGGGGGAAACCCCCTACGAGCAGTACTTC. Translating it yields CATLGGETPYEQYF.

The rearrangement joins TRBV5-6 to TRBJ2-1, with 8 nucleotides matching TRBD1. J was trimmed by 4 bases and V by 10 bases; bases with no gene match: 7. The CDR3 loop spans 13 amino acids. In germline, CDR1 is SGHDT, CDR2 YYEEEE. For the CDR3, the DNA is TGTGCCGGGGCGACAGGGGTTTACAATGAGCAGTTCTTC. This sequence encodes CAGATGVYNEQFF.

The V call is TRBV19, the J call TRBJ2-7; D might be TRBD1 (5 bases). Looked up from germline, CDR1 is LNHDA and CDR2 is SQIVND (reference sequence). The CDR3 runs to 15 residues. Between the trimmed V and J ends, which lost 3 bases and 5 bases, there was a span of 17 bases. The CDR3 DNA reads TGTGCCAGTAGTATCAGGGCAGGGCCTCAGGACGAGCAGTACTTC. This codes for CASSIRAGPQDEQYF.

Here the CDR3 DNA reads TGTGCCAGCTCATTGAAGGGGGAGAGCTACACCTTC. This gives the protein CASSLKGESYTF. This chain joins TRBV18 and TRBJ1-2, with D tentatively TRBD1 (6 bases). V shed 5 bases and J shed 9 bases, with 13 bases lying between them. Germline CDR1 KGHSH, CDR2 LQKENI. The CDR3 covers 12 residues.

The genes are TRBV5-6 and TRBJ1-2; a weak D match, TRBD1 (5 bases). The CDR3 length is 14 residues. The germline V gene has CDR1 SGHDT and CDR2 YYEEEE. V shed 4 bases and J shed 4 bases, with 14 bases lying between them. Here the CDR3 DNA reads TGTGCCAGCAGCCTTCCAGGGTTTAGCTATGGCTACACCTTC. Translation: CASSLPGFSYGYTF.

The genes are TRBV27 and TRBJ2-2; D unresolved. V was shortened by 3 bases and J by 4 bases, with 3 bases between the two germline ends. Germline lookup yields CDR1 MNHEY and CDR2 SMNVEV (reference sequence). This CDR3 spans 12 amino acids. CDR3 sequence (DNA): TGTGCCAGCAGTTTTAGCACCGGGGAGCTGTTTTTT. Residues: CASSFSTGELFF.

The chain has TRBV14 and TRBJ1-2; 8 bases line up with TRBD1. This CDR3 contains 15 residues. The germline gives CDR1 SGHDN, CDR2 FVKESK. V lost 2 bases and J lost 7; bases outside the gene matches: 9. For the CDR3, the DNA is TGTGCCAGCAGCCAAACTCGGCAGGGGGCCATTGGCTACACCTTC. Amino acid sequence: CASSQTRQGAIGYTF.

The chain has TRBV12-5 and TRBJ2-1; tentative D call: TRBD2 (6 bases). The V end lost 6 bases, the J end lost 7 bases, and 19 bases lay between the germline ends. Germline CDR1 reads LGHNT; CDR2 reads FRNRAP. The CDR3 runs to 15 residues. The CDR3 nucleotides read TGTGCTAGTGGCGCCCCGGGAGTTGTTCGTAATGAGCAGTTCTTC. The encoded protein is CASGAPGVVRNEQFF.

The V call is TRBV6-6, the J call TRBJ2-1; 11 bases fit TRBD2. The germline CDR1 and CDR2 sequences are MNHNY and SVGAGI (reference sequence). V trimming: 5 bases; J trimming: 4 bases; junction bases outside the gene matches: 13. The CDR3 covers 18 residues. CDR3 nucleotides: TGTGCCAGCAGTCAAAACCCGGGACTAGCGGCCTCTTACAATGAGCAGTTCTTC. It yields the protein CASSQNPGLAASYNEQFF.

The V gene is TRBV11-2, the J gene TRBJ1-2, with D possibly TRBD1 on 5 matching bases. V was trimmed by 0 bases and J by 4 bases, leaving 9 bases between them. This CDR3 comprises 14 residues. The germline V gene encodes CDR1 SGHAT and CDR2 FQNNGV. CDR3 DNA: TGTGCCAGCAGCTTAGAGGGTCAGGGCTATGGCTACACCTTC. Amino acid sequence: CASSLEGQGYGYTF.

The chain has TRBV6-4 and TRBJ2-6; D assignment may be TRBD1 or TRBD2 (5 bases each). Deletions cut 10 bases from V and 2 bases from J, with 21 bases between. The CDR3 has 17 residues. Germline CDR1 and CDR2: MRHNA and SNTAGT. The CDR3 here is CATRDRFGLTGANVLTF. The CDR3 DNA reads TGTGCCACCAGGGACCGCTTCGGGTTAACTGGGGCCAACGTCCTGACTTTC.

The chain is built from TRBV5-4 and TRBJ2-7, with 8 bases aligning to TRBD1. Germline V lookup: CDR1 SGHNT, CDR2 YYREEE (reference sequence). The CDR3 is 13 residues long. Germline trimming cut 4 bases from V and 4 bases from J; bases unmatched to any gene: 4. The CDR3 nucleotides read TGTGCCAGCAGCCGACAGGGGTTGTACGAGCAGTACTTC. This translates into CASSRQGLYEQYF.

The chain employs TRBV7-8 and TRBJ2-1; D may be TRBD1 (5 bases). Germline CDR1 is SGHVS and CDR2 is FQNEAQ. The V and J ends lost 9 bases and 1 base respectively, with 10 bases between them. CDR3 length: 13 amino acids. The CDR3 DNA follows: TGTGCCAGTCGACAGAGTTCCTACAATGAGCAGTTCTTC. Translation gives CASRQSSYNEQFF.

The V gene is TRBV29-1, the J gene TRBJ1-1; D not resolved. Germline CDR1 SQVTM, CDR2 ANQGSEA. The length of the CDR3 is 14 residues. The ends were cut back, 5 bases at V and 0 bases at J, with 13 bases in the middle. CDR3 sequence: CSVQQTKMNTEAFF. In DNA form, the CDR3 reads TGCAGCGTTCAACAGACTAAGATGAACACTGAAGCTTTCTTT.